The 13 T cell receptor beta chains reported below all come from one sample, sequenced in a study of cytomegalovirus exposure and HLA in healthy donors. This PCR relied on a set of 60 Vbeta primers and 13 Jbeta primers. Sequencing was performed with immunoSEQ multiplex PCR; in TCRdb, only in-frame clones are kept and a portion is missing. The table lists approximately 120,000 clones, 8% to 11% of them singletons. Sequenced: PBMCs. The receptor set was obtained from a woman younger than 35 in good health and CMV-seropositive.

This chain uses TRBV10-3 with TRBJ2-7; 10 bases are a match to TRBD2. The V gene end was trimmed by 4 bases and the J gene end by 2 bases; junction bases not matched to a gene: 8. This CDR3 spans 16 amino acids. In germline, CDR1 is ENHRY, CDR2 SYGVKD. The CDR3 is CAISGLAGVSAYEQYF. CDR3 DNA: TGTGCCATCAGTGGGCTAGCGGGAGTCTCAGCCTACGAGCAGTACTTC.

This chain joins TRBV2 and TRBJ1-4, with 12 bases identical to TRBD1. This CDR3 region has 16 residues. Trimming at V came to 4 bases and at J to 7 bases, leaving 7 bases not matched to a gene. From germline, CDR1 is SNHLY and CDR2 FYNNEI. CDR3 sequence (DNA): TGTGCCAGCAGTGCTGGGACAGGGGGCGCAGGTGAAAAACTGTTTTTT. This codes for CASSAGTGGAGEKLFF.

J is TRBJ1-5 and V is TRBV9; D uncertain. This CDR3 spans 15 amino acids. V lost 2 bases to trimming and J lost 0 bases, with 9 bases between them. Per germline, CDR1 SGDLS and CDR2 YYNGEE. CDR3 DNA: TGTGCCAGCAGCGTCGGAGCAAATAGCAATCAGCCCCAGCATTTT. Protein: CASSVGANSNQPQHF.

This clone was observed a few times. The chain couples TRBV7-9 to TRBJ2-7; possible D gene TRBD2, 7 bases. V was clipped by 6 bases and J by 3 bases, with 9 bases between them. CDR1 and CDR2 (germline): SEHNR, FQNEAQ (reference sequence). The CDR3 length is 12 residues. CDR3 DNA: TGTGCCAGCAGGGGAGGGGGCTACGAGCAGTACTTC. This codes for CASRGGGYEQYF.

This chain uses TRBV5-1 with TRBJ2-2; 8 bases align to TRBD1. CDR3 length: 15 amino acids. CDR1 is SGHRS, CDR2 YFSETQ, per germline. V was clipped by 1 base and J by 7 bases; unmatched bases: 6. DNA for the CDR3: TGCGCCAGCAGCTTGTCGGGGACAGGTCACGGGGAGCTGTTTTTT. Protein product: CASSLSGTGHGELFF.

This sequence joins TRBV4-1 and TRBJ2-1, with TRBD2 matching 10 bases. The germline V gene encodes CDR1 MGHRA and CDR2 YSYEKL. The trim removed 6 bases at V and 10 bases at J, leaving 12 bases unmatched. The CDR3 covers 15 residues. The chain's CDR3 is CASSHPSGSLSEQFF. The CDR3 coding sequence is TGCGCCAGCAGTCACCCTAGCGGGAGTCTTTCAGAGCAGTTCTTC.

The V gene is TRBV14, the J gene TRBJ1-2; TRBD1 matches 9 bases. This CDR3 is built from 15 residues. Per the germline V gene, CDR1 is SGHDN and CDR2 is FVKESK. The trim removed 0 bases at V and 3 bases at J, leaving 2 bases unmatched. The CDR3 here is CASSQDRDRDYGYTF. The CDR3 coding sequence is TGTGCCAGCAGCCAAGATCGGGACAGGGACTATGGCTACACCTTC.

CDR3 in amino acids: CASSEASGPETQYF. DNA for the CDR3: TGTGCCAGCAGTGAAGCATCAGGGCCCGAGACCCAGTACTTC. V usage is TRBV6-1 and J usage is TRBJ2-5; tentative D call: TRBD1 (5 bases). Trimming cost V 0 bases and J 5 bases, with 10 bases left between them. The CDR3 has 14 residues. Germline V CDR1 and CDR2: MNHNS, SASEGT.

The V gene is TRBV29-1, the J gene TRBJ1-3; D gene unclear. V was shortened by 7 bases and J by 8 bases, with 18 bases between the two germline ends. Per the germline V gene, CDR1 is SQVTM and CDR2 is ANQGSEA. The CDR3 runs to 13 residues. The CDR3 protein is CSAISEYRDTIYF. The CDR3 DNA reads TGCAGCGCCATTTCCGAATATCGGGACACCATATATTTT.

V and J are TRBV5-1 and TRBJ2-5; a weak D match, TRBD2 (5 bases). This CDR3 has 16 residues. From germline, CDR1 is SGHRS and CDR2 YFSETQ. V lost 2 bases, J lost 4 bases, and 18 bases lay in between. The CDR3, as DNA: TGCGCCAGCAGCTTTCAGCCGGCCGGGAAGGGAGAGACCCAGTACTTC. Translation gives CASSFQPAGKGETQYF.

In this sample, this clone turned up a few times. A read error may account for a junction end that differs from germline. CDR3 bases: TGTGCCAGCAGCTTCTACTATTCCGGGACAGGGCCCACTGCCTTC. Translating it yields CASSFYYSGTGPTAF. The chain employs TRBV7-2 and TRBJ1-2, with 9 bases fitting TRBD1. The CDR3 runs to 15 residues. Germline lookup yields CDR1 SGHTA and CDR2 FQGNSA.

This clone came up a few times. This chain uses TRBV7-9 with TRBJ1-2; tentatively, D is TRBD1 (6 bases). V lost 5 bases, J lost 7 bases, and 14 bases lay in between. Per the germline V gene, CDR1 is SEHNR and CDR2 is FQNEAQ (reference sequence). The CDR3 has 13 amino acids. The chain's CDR3 is CASSPSGGAGYTF. The CDR3 DNA follows: TGTGCCAGCAGCCCATCCGGGGGGGCTGGCTACACCTTC.

The rearrangement joins TRBV7-2 to TRBJ1-3; a possible D gene is TRBD1 (6 bases). The germline V and J ends were trimmed by 8 bases and 0 bases, with 11 bases remaining between them. Germline V gene sequence: CDR1 SGHTA, CDR2 FQGNSA. The CDR3 sequence is 14 residues long. CDR3 residues: CASERDNSGNTIYF. The CDR3 region has the DNA TGTGCCAGCGAAAGGGACAACTCTGGAAACACCATATATTTT. Drawing the rest from reference TRBV7-2 and TRBJ1-3, the complete variable domain is GAGVSQSPSNKVTEKGKDVELRCDPISGHTALYWYRQSLGQGLEFLIYFQGNSAPDKSGLPSDRFSAERTGGSVSTLTIQRTQQEDSAVYLCASERDNSGNTIYFGEGSWLTVV.